Given below is one T cell receptor beta chain in context. These data are taken from a study of T cell changes during pregnancy in multiple sclerosis. The CDR3 spans 16 residues. Trimming at V came to 0 bases and at J to 1 base, leaving 3 bases not matched to a gene. Assay used: immunoSEQ multiplex PCR; TCRdb lists only in-frame clones, some missing. The sample records 50,000 to 75,000 clones, over 90% being singletons. The specimen was CD8+ T cells from peripheral blood mononuclear cells, collected in the third trimester of pregnancy. This receptor was identified in a female donor with multiple sclerosis, enrolled in a pregnancy study. V gene TRBV5-3 combines with J gene TRBJ2-2, with 7 nucleotides matching TRBD2. TRBV5-3 is known as an ORF, though its function is uncertain. The chain's CDR3 is CARSLARGKNTGELFF. DNA of the CDR3: TGTGCCAGAAGCTTGGCGCGGGGGAAGAACACCGGGGAGCTGTTTTTT.